The T cell receptor beta chain under discussion was sequenced for a study of shared clonotypes between healthy human individuals. Study-level information: Three CD4 naive, three CD4 memory, two CD8 naive and one CD8 memory plate were used per donor.

The assay ran at deep level. Profiling relied on immunoSEQ multiplex PCR, and the TCRdb table lists in-frame clones only, not all of them. The sample includes 2,500,000 or so clones, approximately 94% seen only once; the top ten take approximately 0.36%. CDR3 size: 14 residues. The V and J ends lost 6 bases and 4 bases respectively, with 15 bases between them. Germline CDR1 is SGHRS and CDR2 is YFSETQ. Input material: naive CD4+ T cells from PBMCs. Subset of the sample: CD45RA+ positively selected. The rearrangement uses TRBV5-1 and TRBJ2-3; the D is unclear. The receptor's source is a man aged 18 to 35 in good health. Some clones in this sample may be carry-over from other donors' samples. The CDR3 is CASTKTPMADTQYF. DNA for the CDR3: TGCGCCAGCACCAAGACACCCATGGCAGATACGCAGTATTTT.